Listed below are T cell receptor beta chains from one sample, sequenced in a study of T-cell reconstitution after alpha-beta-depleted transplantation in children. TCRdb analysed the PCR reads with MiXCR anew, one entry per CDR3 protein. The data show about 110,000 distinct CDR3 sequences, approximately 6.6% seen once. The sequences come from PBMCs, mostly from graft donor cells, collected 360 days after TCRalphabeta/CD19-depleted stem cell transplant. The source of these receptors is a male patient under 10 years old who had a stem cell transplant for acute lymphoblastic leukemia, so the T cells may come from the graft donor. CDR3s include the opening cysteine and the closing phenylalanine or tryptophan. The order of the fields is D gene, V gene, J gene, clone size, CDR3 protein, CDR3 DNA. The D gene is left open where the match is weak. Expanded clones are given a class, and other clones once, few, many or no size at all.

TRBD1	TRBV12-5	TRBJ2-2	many	CASGLFPGQGFTGELFF	TGTGCTAGTGGTTTGTTTCCGGGACAGGGGTTCACCGGGGAGCTGTTTTTT
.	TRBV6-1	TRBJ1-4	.	CASSEVGGEFEKLFF	TGTGCCAGCAGTGAAGTCGGGGGGGAATTTGAAAAACTGTTTTTT
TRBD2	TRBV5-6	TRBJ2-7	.	CASSGFNGAGEFYEQYF	TGTGCCAGCAGCGGCTTCAATGGGGCGGGAGAATTTTACGAGCAGTACTTC
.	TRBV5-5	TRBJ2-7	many	CASSSPGHYEQYF	TGTGCCAGCAGCTCGCCAGGTCACTACGAGCAGTACTTC
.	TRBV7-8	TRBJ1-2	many	CASSLKGKNGYTF	TGTGCCAGCAGCTTAAAGGGGAAAAATGGCTACACCTTC
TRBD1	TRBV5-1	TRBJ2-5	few	CASSPQGASKETQYF	TGCGCCAGCAGCCCACAGGGGGCTTCCAAAGAGACCCAGTACTTC
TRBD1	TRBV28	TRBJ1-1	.	CASSFGQGAQLYYTEAFF	TGTGCCAGCAGTTTTGGACAGGGGGCGCAACTCTATTACACTGAAGCTTTCTTT
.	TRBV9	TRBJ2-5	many	CASSAAYGEETQYF	TGTGCCAGCAGCGCGGCTTACGGGGAAGAGACCCAGTACTTC
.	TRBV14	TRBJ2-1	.	CASSRDSRTYNEQFF	TGTGCCAGCAGCCGGGACTCCAGGACGTACAATGAGCAGTTCTTC
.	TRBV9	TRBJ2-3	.	CASSGLTFSTDTQYF	TGTGCCAGCAGCGGGCTGACATTTAGCACAGATACGCAGTATTTT
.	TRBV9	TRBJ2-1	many	CASSWGHEQFF	TGTGCCAGCAGCTGGGGGCATGAGCAGTTCTTC
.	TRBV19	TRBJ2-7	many	CASSIEAFSYEQYF	TGTGCCAGTAGTATAGAAGCTTTCTCCTACGAGCAGTACTTC
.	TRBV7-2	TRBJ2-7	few	CASSFSGTAQYEQYF	TGTGCCAGCAGCTTCTCCGGGACTGCCCAGTACGAGCAGTACTTC
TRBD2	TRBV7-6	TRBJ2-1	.	CASSPGSGGYWGYNEEFF	TGTGCCAGCAGCCCGGGTAGCGGGGGCTACTGGGGCTACAATGAGGAGTTCTTC
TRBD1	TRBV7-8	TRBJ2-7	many	CASSLGGTGDHEQYF	TGTGCCAGCAGCTTAGGCGGGACAGGGGATCACGAGCAGTACTTC
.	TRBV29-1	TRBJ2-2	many	CSATGYITNTGELFF	TGCAGCGCCACGGGCTATATAACGAACACCGGGGAGCTGTTTTTT
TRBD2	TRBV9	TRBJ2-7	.	CASSATSVRNEQYF	TGTGCCAGCAGCGCGACTAGCGTGAGGAACGAGCAGTACTTC
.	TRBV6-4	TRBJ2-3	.	CASSPEGGPDTQYF	TGTGCCAGCAGCCCAGAGGGGGGCCCAGATACGCAGTATTTT
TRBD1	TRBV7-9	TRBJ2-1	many	CASSPTGDNEQFF	TGTGCCAGCAGCCCGACAGGGGACAATGAGCAGTTCTTC
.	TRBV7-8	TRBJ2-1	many	CASSKARAKEQFF	TGTGCCAGCAGCAAGGCCAGGGCAAAGGAGCAGTTCTTC
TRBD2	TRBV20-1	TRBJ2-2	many	CSAQSIAGLTGELFF	TGCAGTGCCCAGTCGATAGCGGGACTCACCGGGGAGCTGTTTTTT
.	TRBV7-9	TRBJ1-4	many	CASSLHRSNEKLFF	TGTGCCAGCAGCCTCCATAGATCTAATGAAAAACTGTTTTTT
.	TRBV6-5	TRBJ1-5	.	CASSYSNSNQPQHF	TGTGCCAGCAGTTACTCAAATAGCAATCAGCCCCAGCATTTT
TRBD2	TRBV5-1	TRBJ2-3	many	CASSLILAGSTDTQYF	TGCGCCAGCAGCCTCATACTAGCGGGGAGCACAGATACGCAGTATTTT
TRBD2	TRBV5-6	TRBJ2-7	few	CASSSLRESLGEQYF	TGTGCCAGCAGCTCCCTGCGGGAGAGCCTAGGAGAGCAGTACTTC
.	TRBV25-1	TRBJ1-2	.	CASSLDKRYGYTF	TGTGCCAGCAGCTTGGACAAAAGATATGGCTACACCTTC
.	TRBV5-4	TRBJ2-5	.	CASSLISQETQYF	TGTGCCAGCAGCTTGATTAGCCAAGAGACCCAGTACTTC
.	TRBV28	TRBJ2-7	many	CASSTPRGGEQYF	TGTGCCAGCAGTACCCCGCGGGGCGGGGAGCAGTACTTC
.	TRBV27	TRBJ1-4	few	CASSLLGASEKLFF	TGTGCCAGCAGTTTACTAGGGGCCAGTGAAAAACTGTTTTTT
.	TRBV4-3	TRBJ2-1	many	CASSQDGREHYYNEQFF	TGCGCCAGCAGCCAAGATGGGCGCGAGCATTACTACAATGAGCAGTTCTTC
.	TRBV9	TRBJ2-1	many	CASSALAAPGYNEQFF	TGTGCCAGCAGCGCTTTAGCGGCACCTGGGTACAATGAGCAGTTCTTC
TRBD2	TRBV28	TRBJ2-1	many	CASSLASGRPWNEQFF	TGTGCCAGCAGTTTAGCTAGCGGGAGGCCGTGGAATGAGCAGTTCTTC
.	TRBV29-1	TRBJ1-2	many	CSVGGETNYGYTF	TGCAGCGTGGGGGGGGAAACTAACTATGGCTACACCTTC
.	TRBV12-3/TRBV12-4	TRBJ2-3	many	CASSLVGRGLTDTQYF	TGTGCCAGCAGTTTAGTCGGGCGGGGGCTGACAGATACGCAGTATTTT
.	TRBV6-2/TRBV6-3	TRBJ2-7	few	CASSYERSQVAYEQYF	TGTGCCAGCAGTTACGAGCGTTCGCAGGTCGCTTACGAGCAGTACTTC
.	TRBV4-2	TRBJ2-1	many	CASSQEHSYNEQFF	TGTGCCAGCAGCCAAGAGCACTCCTACAATGAGCAGTTCTTC
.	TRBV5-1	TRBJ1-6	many	CASSLEPPPPLHF	TGCGCCAGCAGCTTGGAACCGCCTCCACCCCTCCACTTT
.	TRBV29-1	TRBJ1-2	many	CSVARFYGYTF	TGCAGCGTTGCCCGCTTTTATGGCTACACCTTC
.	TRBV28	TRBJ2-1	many	CASSLTSPGYNEQFF	TGTGCCAGCAGTTTAACCTCGCCAGGTTACAATGAGCAGTTCTTC
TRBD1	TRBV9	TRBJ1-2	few	CASSGTGNYGYTF	TGTGCCAGCAGCGGGACAGGGAACTATGGCTACACCTTC
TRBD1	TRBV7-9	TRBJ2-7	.	CASSLARGQTYEQYF	TGTGCCAGCAGCTTAGCGAGGGGGCAGACCTACGAGCAGTACTTC
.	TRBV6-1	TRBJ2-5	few	CASSEAEGWAQYF	TGTGCCAGCAGTGAAGCTGAGGGGTGGGCCCAGTACTTC
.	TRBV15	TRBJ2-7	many	CATSREGYEQYF	TGTGCCACCAGCAGAGAGGGTTACGAGCAGTACTTC
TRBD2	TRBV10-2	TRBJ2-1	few	CASSPKRGGFEQFF	TGCGCCAGCAGTCCCAAGCGGGGGGGCTTTGAGCAGTTCTTC
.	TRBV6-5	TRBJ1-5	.	CASSWGIDQPQHF	TGTGCCAGCAGTTGGGGCATAGATCAGCCCCAGCATTTT
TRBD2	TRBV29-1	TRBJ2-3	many	CSVASARGGPTDTQYF	TGCAGCGTTGCCTCCGCTCGGGGGGGCCCTACAGATACGCAGTATTTT
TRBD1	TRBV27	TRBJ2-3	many	CASSSPRTGRDTQYF	TGTGCCAGCAGTTCCCCGAGGACAGGGAGAGATACGCAGTATTTT
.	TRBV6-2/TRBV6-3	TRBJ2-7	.	CASSLPGQLREQYF	TGTGCCAGCAGTTTACCAGGACAGCTTCGCGAGCAGTACTTC
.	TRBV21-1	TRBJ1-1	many	CASSKWDRGVRTEAFF	TGTGCCAGCAGCAAGTGGGACAGGGGAGTTCGGACTGAAGCTTTCTTT
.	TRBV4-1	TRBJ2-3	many	CASSQPTDTQYF	TGCGCCAGCAGCCAACCGACAGATACGCAGTATTTT
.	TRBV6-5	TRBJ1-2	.	CASSWSDSTYGYTF	TGTGCCAGCAGTTGGTCGGACTCCACTTATGGCTACACCTTC
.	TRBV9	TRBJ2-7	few	CASSPSGGSSYEQYF	TGTGCCAGCAGTCCTAGTGGGGGTTCTTCCTACGAGCAGTACTTC
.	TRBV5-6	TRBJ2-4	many	CASSAGPPGRTDIQYF	TGTGCCAGCAGCGCGGGGCCCCCGGGGAGAACGGACATTCAGTACTTC
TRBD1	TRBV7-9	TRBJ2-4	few	CASSLGDSAKNTQYF	TGTGCCAGCAGCCTGGGGGACAGCGCCAAAAACACTCAGTACTTC
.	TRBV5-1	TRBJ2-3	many	CASSSEGQFASTDTQYF	TGCGCCAGCAGCTCGGAAGGACAGTTCGCTAGCACAGATACGCAGTATTTT